These 28 T cell receptor beta chains were all obtained from the same sample, sequenced in a study of neurological immune-mediated disorders. From the 5' RACE reads, TCRdb called clonotypes with MiXCR, one entry per CDR3 protein. The sample lists some 76,000 distinct CDR3 sequences, 2.5% to 3.5% occurring once. The specimen sequenced was PBMCs. These receptors all stem from a woman between 45 and 65 years old with multiple sclerosis.

CDR3 sequence: CASSLNPGQGWNTEAFF. The CDR3 coding sequence is TGTGCCAGCAGTCTAAATCCGGGACAGGGGTGGAACACTGAAGCTTTCTTT. The chain employs TRBV6-2 or TRBV6-3 and TRBJ1-1; 10 bases are a match to TRBD1. V lost 5 bases, J lost 1 base, and 10 bases stayed unmatched. Germline values: CDR1 MNHEY, CDR2 SVGEGT. The length of the CDR3 is 17 residues.

This clonotype was recorded many times. The chain uses TRBV7-9 and TRBJ1-5; D not certain. Trimming pared 2 bases from V and 5 bases from J, leaving 10 bases between. CDR3 length: 14 amino acids. The germline gives CDR1 SEHNR, CDR2 FQNEAQ (reference sequence). Here the CDR3 reads CASSLIGSDQPQHF. DNA of the CDR3: TGTGCCAGCAGCTTAATTGGCTCAGATCAGCCCCAGCATTTT.

In its sample, this clonotype was seen many times. The chain is built from TRBV7-9 and TRBJ1-4; D is ambiguous. The V gene's germline CDR1 is SEHNR and CDR2 FQNEAQ (reference sequence). Trimming removed 5 bases from V and 4 bases from J, with 11 bases in between. The CDR3 length is 14 residues. DNA for the CDR3: TGTGCCAGCAGCCCAGCCTGGAATAATGAAAAACTGTTTTTT. Translating it yields CASSPAWNNEKLFF.

Ten or more counts support this clonotype. The rearrangement links TRBV5-5 to TRBJ2-7; possibly TRBD1 for D (6 bases). The CDR3 has 13 residues. V dropped 4 bases and J dropped 6 bases, with 14 bases sitting between them. Per the germline V gene, CDR1 is SGHKS and CDR2 is YYEKEE (reference sequence). This CDR3 reads CASSGAGAAEQYV. CDR3 in DNA: TGTGCCAGCAGCGGCGCAGGGGCAGCCGAGCAGTACGTC.

Ten or more counts support this clonotype. The genes are TRBV18 and TRBJ2-3; a possible D gene is TRBD2 (5 bases). This CDR3 has 13 amino acids. Germline-derived CDR1 and CDR2 are KGHSH and LQKENI. V lost 6 bases to trimming and J lost 7 bases, with 14 bases between them. The CDR3: CASSPAEHYTQYF. DNA of the CDR3: TGTGCCAGCTCGCCAGCGGAACACTATACGCAGTATTTT.

This clonotype has a count of ten or more. The V call is TRBV12-3 or TRBV12-4, the J call TRBJ2-4; 7 bases line up with TRBD2. The CDR3 extends over 13 amino acids. V was pared by 8 bases and J by 4 bases, with 5 bases of the junction left unmatched. DNA of the CDR3: TGTGCCAGCCGGGGAGGGGAAAAAAACATTCAGTACTTC. Translating it yields CASRGGEKNIQYF.

At least ten counts were recorded for this clonotype. The CDR3 region has the DNA TGCGCCAGCAGCCAGACCCAAGAGACCCAGTACTTC. Translated, it gives CASSQTQETQYF. The gene calls are TRBV5-1 and TRBJ2-5, with D unclear. V was clipped by 4 bases and J by 1 base, with 5 bases between them. Germline loops: CDR1 SGHRS, CDR2 YFSETQ. The CDR3 sequence is 12 residues long.

Ten or more counts support this clonotype. This chain links TRBV20-1 with TRBJ2-3, with TRBD1 matching over 8 bases. The V and J ends lost 5 bases and 2 bases, in that order; junction bases with no gene match: 12. Looked up from germline, CDR1 is DFQATT and CDR2 is SNEGSKA (reference sequence). CDR3 length equals 16 residues. As DNA, the CDR3 is TGCAGTGCTGCAAAAGGTTCGGGACAGGACACAGATACGCAGTATTTT. It codes for CSAAKGSGQDTDTQYF.

This clonotype has ten or more counts. This chain uses TRBV6-1 with TRBJ2-1, with D possibly matching TRBD1 (5 bases). Germline V CDR1 and CDR2: MNHNS, SASEGT. V was shortened by 7 bases and J by 5 bases, with 12 bases between the two germline ends. CDR3 length equals 13 residues. In nucleotides, the CDR3 is TGTGCCAGCAAAGGGCTAGGGGACAATGAGCAGTTCTTC. It specifies CASKGLGDNEQFF.

In its sample, this clonotype was seen a few times. The V call is TRBV4-3, the J call TRBJ2-3; TRBD1 or TRBD2 may be the D gene (6 bases each). In germline, CDR1 is LGHNA, CDR2 YSLEER. V dropped 0 bases and J dropped 4 bases, with 26 bases sitting between them. The CDR3 extends over 20 amino acids. In DNA, the CDR3 is TGCGCCAGCAGCCAAGACTACGGGGGCCTGGCGGCAATCTGGTCAGATACGCAGTATTTT. Translated: CASSQDYGGLAAIWSDTQYF.

The sample holds many counts of this clonotype. The genes are TRBV12-3 or TRBV12-4 and TRBJ2-4; TRBD1 matches at 11 bases. V dropped 6 bases and J dropped 1; count of bases not matched to a gene: 11. This CDR3 is built from 18 residues. As DNA, the CDR3 is TGTGCCAGCAGCCGAGGACAGGGGGCGGCGCAGGCCAAAAACATTCAGTACTTC. Translating gives CASSRGQGAAQAKNIQYF.

In its sample, this clonotype was seen many times. The chain recombines TRBV13 with TRBJ2-5; possibly TRBD1 for D (5 bases). V dropped 7 bases and J dropped 5 bases, with 11 bases sitting between them. Germline V lookup: CDR1 PRHDT, CDR2 FYEKMQ (reference sequence). The CDR3 loop spans 12 amino acids. Written as DNA, the CDR3 is TGTGCCAGCAACCGTAAGGGGGAGACCCAGTACTTC. Translating gives CASNRKGETQYF.

This clonotype was detected ten times or more. V and J are TRBV7-6 and TRBJ2-2, with D perhaps TRBD1 or TRBD2 (5 bases each). This CDR3 region has 18 residues. V lost 5 bases, J lost 1 base, and 20 bases lay in between. CDR1 is SGHVS, CDR2 FNYEAQ, per germline. The CDR3 loop reads CASSRRPGTYLNTGELFF. CDR3 sequence (DNA): TGTGCCAGCAGCCGGCGACCAGGGACCTACCTGAACACCGGGGAGCTGTTTTTT.

This clonotype was recorded many times. V gene TRBV2 combines with J gene TRBJ2-1, with D hard to call. CDR3 length: 14 amino acids. CDR1 is SNHLY, CDR2 FYNNEI, per germline. With 8 bases removed from V and 6 bases from J, the gap between germline ends came to 17 bases. DNA of the CDR3: TGTGCCAGCGGGTCAGACTCCTCAAGCAATGAGCAGTTCTTC. This encodes CASGSDSSSNEQFF.

This clonotype was counted ten times or more. The V and J genes are TRBV20-1 and TRBJ1-5, with D hard to call. The CDR3 contains 14 residues. Germline CDR1 is DFQATT and CDR2 is SNEGSKA (reference sequence). The germline V and J ends were trimmed by 0 bases and 0 bases, with 6 bases remaining between them. CDR3 sequence: CSAREAYSNQPQHF. DNA of the CDR3: TGCAGTGCTAGAGAAGCATATAGCAATCAGCCCCAGCATTTT.

This clonotype has at least ten counts. The chain has TRBV24-1 and TRBJ2-1, with TRBD2 identical over 8 bases. V dropped 3 bases and J dropped 9; count of bases not matched to a gene: 9. In germline, CDR1 is KGHDR, CDR2 SFDVKD. The CDR3 extends over 15 amino acids. The CDR3 nucleotides read TGTGCCACCAGTGATACCGGACTAGCAAGCACTGAGCAGTTCTTC. Residues: CATSDTGLASTEQFF.

This clonotype was seen repeatedly, ten times or more. It may be a read error: a sequence one base away is much more abundant. This chain links TRBV10-3 with TRBJ1-6; D might be TRBD1 (6 bases). V lost 6 bases and J lost 15, with 15 bases in between. The CDR3 totals 12 residues. Germline CDR1 is ENHRY and CDR2 is SYGVKD. CDR3 amino acids: CAISAGGTHLHF. The CDR3 nucleotides read TGTGCCATCAGCGCGGGCGGGACACACCTCCACTTT.

The table lists this clonotype with many counts. The chain joins TRBV2 to TRBJ1-1; D unresolved. Germline values: CDR1 SNHLY, CDR2 FYNNEI. V dropped 7 bases and J dropped 4 bases, with 7 bases sitting between them. CDR3 length: 11 amino acids. This CDR3 reads CASTRVTEAFF. CDR3 DNA: TGTGCCAGCACCCGAGTCACTGAAGCTTTCTTT.

This clonotype was seen repeatedly, ten times or more. This chain links TRBV19 with TRBJ2-2; D perhaps matches TRBD1 (6 bases). V lost 3 bases and J 3 bases, leaving 8 bases between the germline ends. Germline CDR1 is LNHDA and CDR2 is SQIVND (reference sequence). CDR3 length: 14 amino acids. CDR3: CASSIRGYTGELFF. CDR3 sequence (DNA): TGTGCCAGTAGTATTAGGGGGTACACCGGGGAGCTGTTTTTT. Drawing the rest from reference TRBV19 and TRBJ2-2, the complete variable domain is DGGITQSPKYLFRKEGQNVTLSCEQNLNHDAMYWYRQDPGQGLRLIYYSQIVNDFQKGDIAEGYSVSREKKESFPLTVTSAQKNPTAFYLCASSIRGYTGELFFGEGSRLTVL.

This clonotype was detected ten times or more. The chain combines TRBV5-1 with TRBJ2-2; the D is unclear. CDR1 SGHRS and CDR2 YFSETQ come from the germline V gene. This CDR3 has 11 amino acids. The V and J ends lost 5 bases and 5 bases respectively, with 4 bases between them. The chain's CDR3 is CASSVTGELFF. The CDR3 region has the DNA TGCGCCAGCAGTGTTACCGGGGAGCTGTTTTTT.

This clonotype came up many times. The chain links TRBV20-1 to TRBJ2-1, with unresolved D. V was pared by 3 bases and J by 8 bases, with 11 bases between. Germline V gene sequence: CDR1 DFQATT, CDR2 SNEGSKA (reference sequence). This CDR3 has 12 residues. CDR3 bases: TGCAGTGCTAGCGCTTGGATGCATGAGCAGTTCTTC. Amino acid sequence: CSASAWMHEQFF.

This clonotype appeared many times. V is TRBV29-1 and J is TRBJ1-2, with 7 bases aligning to TRBD1. The CDR3 has 13 amino acids. With 7 bases clipped from V and 4 bases from J, the junction kept 9 bases outside the gene matches. From germline, CDR1 is SQVTM and CDR2 ANQGSEA. The CDR3 loop is CSGSRGEGYGYTF. For the CDR3, the DNA is TGCAGCGGATCCAGGGGGGAGGGCTATGGCTACACCTTC. Combining the CDR3 with reference TRBV29-1 and TRBJ1-2 gives the whole variable domain SAVISQKPSRDICQRGTSLTIQCQVDSQVTMMFWYRQQPGQSLTLIATANQGSEATYESGFVIDKFPISRPNLTFSTLTVSNMSPEDSSIYLCSGSRGEGYGYTFGSGTRLTVV.

At least ten counts were recorded for this clonotype. V is TRBV5-1 and J is TRBJ2-3; 12 bases line up with TRBD2. The CDR3 has 17 residues. J lost 2 bases, V lost 4 bases, and 8 bases had no gene match. Per the germline V gene, CDR1 is SGHRS and CDR2 is YFSETQ. The CDR3 nucleotides read TGCGCCAGCAGCCTAAGGACTAGCGGGGAGACCACAGATACGCAGTATTTT. As protein: CASSLRTSGETTDTQYF. The full variable domain, rest sourced from reference TRBV5-1 and TRBJ2-3, is KAGVTQTPRYLIKTRGQQVTLSCSPISGHRSVSWYQQTPGQGLQFLFEYFSETQRNKGNFPGRFSGRQFSNSRSEMNVSTLELGDSALYLCASSLRTSGETTDTQYFGPGTRLTVL.

This clonotype was seen many times. J is TRBJ2-3 and V is TRBV20-1; 11 bases are a match to TRBD2. The CDR3 has 14 amino acids. Germline V gene lookup returns CDR1 DFQATT and CDR2 SNEGSKA (reference sequence). V lost 3 bases to trimming and J lost 3 bases; unmatched junction nucleotides: 2. This CDR3 reads CSARLAGGTDTQYF. The CDR3 region has the DNA TGCAGTGCTAGGCTAGCGGGAGGTACAGATACGCAGTATTTT.

This clonotype was found many times. The CDR3, as DNA: TGTGCCAGCAGCGTAGTGGGCGGGAGGGCCACCGGGGAGCTGTTTTTT. It yields the protein CASSVVGGRATGELFF. This rearrangement joins TRBV9 to TRBJ2-2; 9 bases map to TRBD2. CDR3 length: 16 amino acids. V was clipped by 0 bases and J by 4 bases; unmatched bases: 4. Germline V CDR1 and CDR2: SGDLS, YYNGEE.

This clonotype showed up many times. CDR3 region: CSVPSGANYGYTF. The CDR3 DNA follows: TGCAGCGTTCCATCAGGGGCGAACTATGGCTACACCTTC. The chain links TRBV29-1 to TRBJ1-2; TRBD1 might be the D (6 bases). V was trimmed by 5 bases and J by 2 bases, leaving 12 bases between them. The germline V gene has CDR1 SQVTM and CDR2 ANQGSEA. The CDR3 extends over 13 amino acids.

This clonotype was counted ten times or more. The rearrangement uses TRBV5-8 and TRBJ1-3, with no clear D. The germline gives CDR1 SGHTS, CDR2 YDEGEE. CDR3 size: 13 residues. Deletions cut 4 bases from V and 3 bases from J, with 8 bases between. CDR3 residues: CASSANSGNTIYF. Written as DNA, the CDR3 is TGTGCCAGCAGCGCCAACAGTGGAAACACCATATATTTT.

This clonotype was seen repeatedly, ten times or more. The chain links TRBV10-3 to TRBJ1-1; TRBD1 agrees at 7 bases. V lost 5 bases to trimming and J lost 2 bases; unmatched junction nucleotides: 8. CDR1 and CDR2 from the germline V gene are ENHRY and SYGVKD. The CDR3 is 15 residues long. In DNA form, the CDR3 reads TGTGCCATCAGTTTTGGGACAGATAGTAACACTGAAGCTTTCTTT. Its protein product is CAISFGTDSNTEAFF.